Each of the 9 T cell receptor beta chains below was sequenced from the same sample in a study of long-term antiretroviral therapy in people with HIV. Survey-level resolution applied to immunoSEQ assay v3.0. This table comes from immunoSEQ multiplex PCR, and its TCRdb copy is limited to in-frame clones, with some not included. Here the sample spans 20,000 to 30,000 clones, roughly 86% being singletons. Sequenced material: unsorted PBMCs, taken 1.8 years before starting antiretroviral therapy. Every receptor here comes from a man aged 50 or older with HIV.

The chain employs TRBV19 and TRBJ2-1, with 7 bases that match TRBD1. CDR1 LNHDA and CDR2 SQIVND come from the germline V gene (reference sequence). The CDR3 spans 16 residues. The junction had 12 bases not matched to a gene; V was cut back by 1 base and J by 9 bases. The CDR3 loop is CASSIAGNRGHGEQFF. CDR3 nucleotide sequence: TGTGCCAGTAGTATAGCAGGGAACAGGGGTCACGGTGAGCAGTTCTTC.

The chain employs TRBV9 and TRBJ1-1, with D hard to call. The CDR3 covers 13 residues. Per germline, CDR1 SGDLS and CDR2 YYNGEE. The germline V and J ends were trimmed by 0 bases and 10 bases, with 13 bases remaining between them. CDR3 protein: CASSVDLESGAFF. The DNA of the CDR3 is TGTGCCAGCAGCGTAGATCTGGAGTCAGGAGCTTTCTTT.

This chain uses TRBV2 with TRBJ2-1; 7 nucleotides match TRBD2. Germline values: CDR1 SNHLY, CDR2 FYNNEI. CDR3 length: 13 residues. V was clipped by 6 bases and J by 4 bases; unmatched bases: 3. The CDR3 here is CASSAGGYNEQFF. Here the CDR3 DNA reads TGTGCCAGCAGCGCCGGGGGGTACAATGAGCAGTTCTTC.

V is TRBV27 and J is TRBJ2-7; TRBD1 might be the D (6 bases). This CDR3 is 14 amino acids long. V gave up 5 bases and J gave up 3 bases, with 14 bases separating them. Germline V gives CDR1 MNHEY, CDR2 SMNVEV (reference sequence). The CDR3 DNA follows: TGTGCCAGCAGTCACCGTTTAGGGGGCTACGAGCAGTACTTC. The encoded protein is CASSHRLGGYEQYF.

CDR3 protein: CASSEGRGGELFF. In DNA, the CDR3 is TGTGCCAGCAGTGAAGGCCGGGGTGGGGAGCTGTTTTTT. This chain links TRBV2 with TRBJ2-2; D is possibly TRBD2 (5 bases). Trimming pared 1 base from V and 8 bases from J, leaving 8 bases between. The CDR3 consists of 13 residues. Germline lookup yields CDR1 SNHLY and CDR2 FYNNEI.

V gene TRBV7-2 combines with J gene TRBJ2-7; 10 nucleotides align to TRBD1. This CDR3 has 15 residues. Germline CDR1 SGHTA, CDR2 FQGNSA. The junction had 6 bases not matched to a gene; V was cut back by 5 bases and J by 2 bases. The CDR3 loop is CASSPGQGLAYEQYF. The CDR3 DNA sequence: TGTGCCAGCAGCCCGGGACAGGGGTTAGCCTACGAGCAGTACTTC.

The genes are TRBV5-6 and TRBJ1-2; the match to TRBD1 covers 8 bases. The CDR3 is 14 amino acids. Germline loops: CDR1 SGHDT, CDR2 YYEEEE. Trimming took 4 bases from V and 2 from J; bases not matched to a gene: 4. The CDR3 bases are TGTGCCAGCAGCATACACAGGGGGAACTATGGCTACACCTTC. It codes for CASSIHRGNYGYTF. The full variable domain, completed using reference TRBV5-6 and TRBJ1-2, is DAGVTQSPTHLIKTRGQQVTLRCSPKSGHDTVSWYQQALGQGPQFIFQYYEEEERQRGNFPDRFSGHQFPNYSSELNVNALLLGDSALYLCASSIHRGNYGYTFGSGTRLTVV.

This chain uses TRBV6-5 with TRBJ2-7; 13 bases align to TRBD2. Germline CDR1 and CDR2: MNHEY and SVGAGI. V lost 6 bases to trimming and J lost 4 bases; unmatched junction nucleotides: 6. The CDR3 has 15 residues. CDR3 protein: CASRAGLAGEYEQYF. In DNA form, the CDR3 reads TGTGCCAGCAGGGCAGGACTAGCGGGAGAGTACGAGCAGTACTTC.

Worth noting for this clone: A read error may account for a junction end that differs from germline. CDR3 DNA sequence: TGTGCCAGCTCTCCACAGGGGGCGCAGGGCTCCTACGAGCAGTACTTC. This gives the protein CASSPQGAQGSYEQYF. The chain has TRBV18 and TRBJ2-7, with TRBD1 matching over 9 bases. Germline CDR1 reads KGHSH; CDR2 reads LQKENI. The CDR3 length is 16 residues.